This record looks at one T cell receptor (beta chain) sequence and its context. The antigen is undetermined. Random-hexamer reverse transcription was applied to roughly 0.5 to 1 ug RNA. Each CDR3 protein is one row after TCRdb ran MiXCR on the immunoSEQ multiplex PCR reads. This table holds under 80,000 distinct CDR3 sequences, under 95% found once. This sample was taken from a study of CD8 T cells in Susac syndrome. Whole-study results and caveats: As the study acknowledged, the number of individuals in its TCR sequencing and HLA analysis was relatively small.

The CDR3 consists of 16 residues. Germline CDR1 reads SGHAT; CDR2 reads FQNNGV. V lost 6 bases, J lost 5 bases, and 22 bases lay in between. The chain is built from TRBV11-2 and TRBJ2-5, with D perhaps matching TRBD1 or TRBD2 (5 bases each). The specimen was CD4+ T cells from PBMCs. The sequence derives from a human donor with Susac syndrome. This chain's CDR3 is CASRLPGQTNRETQYF. The CDR3 nucleotides are TGTGCCAGCAGGCTCCCGGGGCAGACTAATCGGGAGACCCAGTACTTC.